The text below deals with one T cell receptor beta chain. Its antigen is unidentified. The data stem from a study of OX40 agonist ivuxolimab in advanced cancers. The study's findings and limits: Dose levels from 0.1 to 3.0 mg/kg saw CD4+ and CD8+ blood T cells expand clonally by week 6.

Sequenced by immunoSEQ multiplex PCR; TCRdb stores in-frame clones only, minus some. The sample contains about 95,000 clones, 70% to 90% of which appear only once. The germline CDR1 and CDR2 sequences are SGHTA and FQGNSA. The CDR3 has 11 residues. Deletions cut 1 base from V and 15 bases from J, with 10 bases between. The J gene is TRBJ2-1, the V gene TRBV7-2; D is undetermined. The source is an adult with an advanced solid tumor such as melanoma, head and neck, liver or kidney cancer. The sequencing here drew on CD4+ or CD8+ T cells sorted from blood, taken in a trial of the OX40 agonist ivuxolimab. The CDR3 here is CASSLGLSRFF. The CDR3 nucleotides are TGTGCCAGCAGCTTAGGTCTTAGTCGGTTCTTC. The full variable domain, completed using reference TRBV7-2 and TRBJ2-1, is GAGVSQSPSNKVTEKGKDVELRCDPISGHTALYWYRQSLGQGLEFLIYFQGNSAPDKSGLPSDRFSAERTGGSVSTLTIQRTQQEDSAVYLCASSLGLSRFFGPGTRLTVL.